This T cell receptor beta chain was recovered during a study of Ad26.COV2.S vaccination and SARS-CoV-2 variants. About the study: The vaccine Ad26.COV2.S was put into the muscle once, or twice with 56 days between. Regarding the study as a whole: The authors reported substantial breadth in spike-specific CD8+ and CD4+ T cell responses after vaccination. The study found higher spike-specific TCR breadth in vaccine than placebo recipients.

The length of the CDR3 is 13 residues. The germline CDR1 and CDR2 sequences are LGHNA and YSLEER. V dropped 0 bases and J dropped 7 bases, with 9 bases sitting between them. With respect to this clone: The antigen remains unidentified.

Libraries were prepared by immunoSEQ multiplex PCR; TCRdb keeps only in-frame clonotypes and omits some of them. Counted here are roughly 300,000 clones, around 89% occurring once; the ten biggest clones make up around 5%. Treatment indicated: some 20 received Ad26.COV2.S at low or high dose, single or two shots; 5 received placebo; per-sample allocation not given. After the first vaccine or placebo injection, samples were drawn on day 63. The TCR was taken from a person aged 18-60 years who received the Ad26.COV2.S COVID-19 vaccine or a placebo. Sequenced material: peripheral blood, taken in a trial of Ad26.COV2.S vaccine versus placebo. The chain joins TRBV4-3 to TRBJ1-2, with D tentatively TRBD1 (6 bases). This CDR3 is CASSQDYRAGYTF. CDR3 nucleotides: TGCGCCAGCAGCCAAGACTACAGGGCTGGCTACACCTTC.